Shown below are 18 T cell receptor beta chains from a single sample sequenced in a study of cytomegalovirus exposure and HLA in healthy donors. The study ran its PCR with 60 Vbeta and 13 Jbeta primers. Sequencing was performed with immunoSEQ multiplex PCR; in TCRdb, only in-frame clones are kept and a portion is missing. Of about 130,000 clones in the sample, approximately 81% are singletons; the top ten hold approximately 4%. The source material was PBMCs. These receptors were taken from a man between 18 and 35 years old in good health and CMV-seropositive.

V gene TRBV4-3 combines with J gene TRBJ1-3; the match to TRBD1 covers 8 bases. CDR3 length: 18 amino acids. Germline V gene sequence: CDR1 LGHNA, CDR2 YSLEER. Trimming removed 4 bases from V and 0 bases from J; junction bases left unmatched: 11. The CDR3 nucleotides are TGCGCCAGCAGCCGTTCCCTGACAGGGGCTTTCTCTGGAAACACCATATATTTT. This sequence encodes CASSRSLTGAFSGNTIYF.

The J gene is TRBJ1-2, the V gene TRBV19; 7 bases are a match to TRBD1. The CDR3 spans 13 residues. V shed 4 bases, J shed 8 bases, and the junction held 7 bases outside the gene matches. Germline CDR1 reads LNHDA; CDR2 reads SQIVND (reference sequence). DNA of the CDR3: TGTGCCAGTAGTACCCGGGACAGAGTAGGCTACACCTTC. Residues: CASSTRDRVGYTF.

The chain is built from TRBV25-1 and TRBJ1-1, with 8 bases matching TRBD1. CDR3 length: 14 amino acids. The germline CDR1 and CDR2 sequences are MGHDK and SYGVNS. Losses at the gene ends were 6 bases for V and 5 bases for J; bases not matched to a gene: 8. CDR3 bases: TGTGCCAGCAGAGAGACAGGGGAGGGAACTGAAGCTTTCTTT. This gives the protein CASRETGEGTEAFF.

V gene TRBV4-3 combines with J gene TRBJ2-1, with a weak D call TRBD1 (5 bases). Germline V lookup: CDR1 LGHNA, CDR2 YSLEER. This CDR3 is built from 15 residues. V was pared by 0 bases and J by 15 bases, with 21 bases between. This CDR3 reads CASSQEYEAVWGRFF. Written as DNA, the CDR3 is TGCGCCAGCAGCCAAGAGTATGAGGCGGTTTGGGGCAGGTTCTTC.

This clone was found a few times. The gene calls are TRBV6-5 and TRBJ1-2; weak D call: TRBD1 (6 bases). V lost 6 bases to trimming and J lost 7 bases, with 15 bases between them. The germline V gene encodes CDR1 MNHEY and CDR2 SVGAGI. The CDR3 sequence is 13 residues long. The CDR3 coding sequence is TGTGCCAGCAGCTACGGGACAATGGGTGGCTACACCTTC. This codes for CASSYGTMGGYTF.

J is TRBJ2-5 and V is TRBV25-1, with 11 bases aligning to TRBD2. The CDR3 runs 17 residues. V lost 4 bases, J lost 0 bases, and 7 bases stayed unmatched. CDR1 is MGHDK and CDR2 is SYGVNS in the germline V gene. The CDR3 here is CASSGLAGGTHQETQYF. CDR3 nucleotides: TGTGCCAGCAGTGGTCTAGCGGGAGGCACACACCAAGAGACCCAGTACTTC.

This chain's CDR3 is CAISVGTPDTQYF. CDR3 bases: TGTGCCATCAGTGTAGGGACTCCCGATACGCAGTATTTT. The rearrangement uses TRBV10-3 and TRBJ2-3; a possible D gene is TRBD2 (6 bases). CDR1 and CDR2 (germline): ENHRY, SYGVKD. The V gene lost 4 bases and the J gene lost 6 bases, with 11 bases spanning the gap. The CDR3 has 13 amino acids.

CDR3 in amino acids: CASSLWGQFDTGELFF. In DNA form, the CDR3 reads TGCGCCAGCAGCTTATGGGGACAGTTCGACACCGGGGAGCTGTTTTTT. This rearrangement joins TRBV5-1 to TRBJ2-2; 7 bases match TRBD1. The V gene's germline CDR1 is SGHRS and CDR2 YFSETQ. Trimming took 2 bases from V and 3 from J; bases not matched to a gene: 7. CDR3 size: 16 residues.

CDR3 DNA sequence: TGTGCCAGCAGCTTAGGTCGCGGCACTGAAGCTTTCTTT. This codes for CASSLGRGTEAFF. V gene TRBV11-3 combines with J gene TRBJ1-1; D not resolved. From germline, CDR1 is SGHNT and CDR2 YENEEA. The germline V and J ends were trimmed by 1 base and 4 bases, with 7 bases remaining between them. CDR3 size: 13 residues.

The chain's CDR3 is CASSIRGQETQYF. CDR3 DNA sequence: TGTGCCAGTAGTATAAGGGGGCAAGAGACCCAGTACTTC. The gene calls are TRBV19 and TRBJ2-5, with a tentative D call TRBD1 (6 bases). This CDR3 spans 13 amino acids. Germline assignment: CDR1 LNHDA and CDR2 SQIVND (reference sequence). V gave up 2 bases and J gave up 2 bases, with 6 bases separating them.

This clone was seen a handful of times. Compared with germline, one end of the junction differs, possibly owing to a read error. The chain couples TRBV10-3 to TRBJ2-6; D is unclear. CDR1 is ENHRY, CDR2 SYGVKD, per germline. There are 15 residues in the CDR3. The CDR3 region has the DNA TGTGCCAGCAGTCCCACAAGCTCTGGGGCCAACGTCCTGACTTTC. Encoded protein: CASSPTSSGANVLTF.

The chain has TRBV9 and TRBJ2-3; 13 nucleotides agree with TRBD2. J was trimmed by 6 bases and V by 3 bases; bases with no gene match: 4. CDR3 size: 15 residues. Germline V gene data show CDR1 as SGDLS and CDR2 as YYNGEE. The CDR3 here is CASSGTSGSFDTQYF. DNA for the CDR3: TGTGCCAGCAGCGGGACTAGCGGGAGTTTCGATACGCAGTATTTT. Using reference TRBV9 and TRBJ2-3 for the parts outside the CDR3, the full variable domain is DSGVTQTPKHLITATGQRVTLRCSPRSGDLSVYWYQQSLDQGLQFLIQYYNGEERAKGNILERFSAQQFPDLHSELNLSSLELGDSALYFCASSGTSGSFDTQYFGPGTRLTVL.

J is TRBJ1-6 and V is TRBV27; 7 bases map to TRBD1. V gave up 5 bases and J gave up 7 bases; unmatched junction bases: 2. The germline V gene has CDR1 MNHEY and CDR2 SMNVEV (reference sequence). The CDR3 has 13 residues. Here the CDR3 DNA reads TGTGCCAGCAGTGACAGGGTGAATTCACCCCTCCACTTT. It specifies CASSDRVNSPLHF.

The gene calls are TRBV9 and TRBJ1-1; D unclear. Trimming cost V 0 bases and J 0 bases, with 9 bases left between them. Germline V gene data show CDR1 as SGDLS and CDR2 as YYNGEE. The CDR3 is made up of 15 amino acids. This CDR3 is CASSVGASMNTEAFF. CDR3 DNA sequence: TGTGCCAGCAGCGTAGGAGCCTCCATGAACACTGAAGCTTTCTTT.

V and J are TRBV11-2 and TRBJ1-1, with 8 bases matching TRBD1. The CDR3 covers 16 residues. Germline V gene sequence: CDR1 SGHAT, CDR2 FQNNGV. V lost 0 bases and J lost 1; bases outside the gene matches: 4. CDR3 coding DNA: TGTGCCAGCAGCTTAGATCGACAGGGGACGAACACTGAAGCTTTCTTT. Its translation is CASSLDRQGTNTEAFF.

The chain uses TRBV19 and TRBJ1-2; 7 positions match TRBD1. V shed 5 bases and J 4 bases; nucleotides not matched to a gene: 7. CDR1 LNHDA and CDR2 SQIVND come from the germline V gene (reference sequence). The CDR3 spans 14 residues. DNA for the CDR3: TGTGCCAGTAGTGTCCGACAGGGACTCTATGGCTACACCTTC. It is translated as CASSVRQGLYGYTF.

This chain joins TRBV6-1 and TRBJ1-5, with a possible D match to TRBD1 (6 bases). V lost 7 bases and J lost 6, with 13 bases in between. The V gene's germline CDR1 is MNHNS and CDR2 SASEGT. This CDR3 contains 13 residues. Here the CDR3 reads CASTNFRGQPQHF. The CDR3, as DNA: TGTGCCAGCACCAATTTCAGGGGTCAGCCCCAGCATTTT.

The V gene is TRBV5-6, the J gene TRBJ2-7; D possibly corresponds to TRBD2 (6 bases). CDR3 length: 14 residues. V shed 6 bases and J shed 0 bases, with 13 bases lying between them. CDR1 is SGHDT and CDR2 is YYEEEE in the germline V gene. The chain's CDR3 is CASTPRGSSYEQYF. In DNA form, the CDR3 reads TGTGCCAGCACCCCACGGGGGAGCTCCTACGAGCAGTACTTC.